The sequence of this T cell receptor (beta chain) was determined in a study of spatial heterogeneity in lung cancer. On the study more broadly: A unique TCR and UMI combination showed up more than ten times in raw reads, on average. Study-level results: Within tumors, counts of expanded alpha and beta TCRs tracked tumor mutation counts.

Noted time point: sample taken at primary tumor resection. A total of approximately 75 untreated early-stage non-small cell lung cancer patients served as donors. TCRs were sequenced from unsorted whole RNA of tumor, nontumor lung or PBMC. This CDR3 comprises 13 residues. V gave up 6 bases and J gave up 2 bases, with 11 bases separating them. This clonotype showed up many times. The target antigen is unknown. Within a library made for alpha chains, this beta chain is off target, and its count is uninformative. Using its own MiXCR run on the 5' RACE reads, TCRdb lists one record per CDR3 protein. The data contain about 11,000 distinct CDR3 sequences, roughly 5.2% of them singletons.

The TCR originated in a male donor with early-stage non-small cell lung cancer. V is TRBV12-3 or TRBV12-4 and J is TRBJ2-7; D is unresolved. The sequencing used lung tumor tissue, collected at surgery. The CDR3 spells CASSPQGAYEQYF. Here the CDR3 DNA reads TGTGCCAGCAGCCCACAAGGAGCCTACGAGCAGTACTTC.